This record covers a single TCR beta chain. Each CDR3 protein is one row after TCRdb ran MiXCR on the 5' RACE reads. The data show 500,000 to 650,000 distinct CDR3 sequences, approximately 20% seen once. The source of the sample is a study of identical twins. Germline CDR1 and CDR2: SGHRS and YFSETQ. The CDR3 extends over 14 amino acids. Trimming pared 4 bases from V and 5 bases from J, leaving 15 bases between. The same sample was also used in a study of yellow fever vaccine responses in identical twins.

The rearrangement joins TRBV5-1 to TRBJ1-1; D remains unclear. Material: CD4+ T cells sorted from blood. This sequence originates from a woman between 18 and 29 years old in good health. This CDR3 reads CASSTRTPVTEAFF. DNA for the CDR3: TGCGCCAGCAGCACGCGGACCCCTGTGACTGAAGCTTTCTTT.